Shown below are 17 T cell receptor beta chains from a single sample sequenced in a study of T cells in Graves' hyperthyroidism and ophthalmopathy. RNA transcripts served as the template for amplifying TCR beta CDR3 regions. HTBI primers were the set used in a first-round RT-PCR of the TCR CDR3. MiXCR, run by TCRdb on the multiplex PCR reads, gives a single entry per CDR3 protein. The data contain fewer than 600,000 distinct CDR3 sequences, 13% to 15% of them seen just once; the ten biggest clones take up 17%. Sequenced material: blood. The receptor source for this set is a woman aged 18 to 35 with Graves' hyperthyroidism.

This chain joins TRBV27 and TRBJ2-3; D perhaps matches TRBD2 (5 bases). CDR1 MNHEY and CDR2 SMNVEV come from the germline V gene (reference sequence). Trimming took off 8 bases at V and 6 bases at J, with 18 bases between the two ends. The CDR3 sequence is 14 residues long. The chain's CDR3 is CASGRLPGVDTQYF. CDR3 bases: TGTGCCAGCGGACGCCTCCCCGGGGTTGATACGCAGTATTTT.

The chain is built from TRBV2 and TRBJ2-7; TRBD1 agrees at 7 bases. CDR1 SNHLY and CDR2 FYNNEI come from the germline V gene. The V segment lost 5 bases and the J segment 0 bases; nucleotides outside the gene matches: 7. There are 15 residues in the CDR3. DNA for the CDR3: TGTGCCAGCAGTCCGACGACAGGGTACTCCTACGAGCAGTACTTC. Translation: CASSPTTGYSYEQYF.

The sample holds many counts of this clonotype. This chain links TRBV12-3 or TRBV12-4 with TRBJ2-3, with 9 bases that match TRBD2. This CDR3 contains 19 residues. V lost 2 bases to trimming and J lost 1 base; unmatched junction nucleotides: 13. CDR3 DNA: TGTGCCAGCAGTTTATTGGGCCTAGCGGGACAATTACGCACAGATACGCAGTATTTT. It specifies CASSLLGLAGQLRTDTQYF.

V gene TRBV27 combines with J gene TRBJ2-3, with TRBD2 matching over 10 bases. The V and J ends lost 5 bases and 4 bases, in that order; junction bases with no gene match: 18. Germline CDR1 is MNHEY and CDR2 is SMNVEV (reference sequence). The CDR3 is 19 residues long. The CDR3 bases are TGTGCCAGCAGTAAATCTTTGGGCTTAAGCGGGAGGGTTTCAGATACGCAGTATTTT. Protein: CASSKSLGLSGRVSDTQYF.

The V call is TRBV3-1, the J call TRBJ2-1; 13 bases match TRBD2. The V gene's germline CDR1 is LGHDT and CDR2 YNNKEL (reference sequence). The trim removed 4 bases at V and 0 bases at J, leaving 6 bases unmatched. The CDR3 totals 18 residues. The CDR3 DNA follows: TGTGCCAGCAGCCTCCAAGGACTAGCGGGAGACTCCTACAATGAGCAGTTCTTC. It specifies CASSLQGLAGDSYNEQFF.

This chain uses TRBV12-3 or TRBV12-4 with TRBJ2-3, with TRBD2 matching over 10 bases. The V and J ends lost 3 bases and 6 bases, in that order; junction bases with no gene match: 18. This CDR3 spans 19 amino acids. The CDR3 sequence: CASSFLGSGRASNGDTQYF. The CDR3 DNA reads TGTGCCAGCAGTTTCCTCGGGAGCGGGAGGGCCTCAAACGGGGATACGCAGTATTTT.

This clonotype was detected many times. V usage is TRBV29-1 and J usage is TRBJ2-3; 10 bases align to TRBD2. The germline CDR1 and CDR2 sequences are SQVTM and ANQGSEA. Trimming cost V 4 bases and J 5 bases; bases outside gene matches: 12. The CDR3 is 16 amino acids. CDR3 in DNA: TGCAGCGTTGCAAGGCTAGCGGGAGCCATGGGAGATACGCAGTATTTT. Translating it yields CSVARLAGAMGDTQYF.

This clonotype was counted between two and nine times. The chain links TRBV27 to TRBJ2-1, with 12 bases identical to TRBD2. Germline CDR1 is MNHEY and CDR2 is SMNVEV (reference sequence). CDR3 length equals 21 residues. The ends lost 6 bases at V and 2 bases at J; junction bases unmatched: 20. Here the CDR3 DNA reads TGTGCCAGCAGCTTAGACCCCCTCCTAGCGGGAGGGCCCTACGCCTACAATGAGCAGTTCTTC. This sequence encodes CASSLDPLLAGGPYAYNEQFF.

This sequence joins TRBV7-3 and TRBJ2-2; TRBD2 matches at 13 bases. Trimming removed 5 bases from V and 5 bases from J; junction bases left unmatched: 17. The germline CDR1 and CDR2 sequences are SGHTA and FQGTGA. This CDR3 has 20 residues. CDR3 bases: TGTGCCAGCAGCCCCCTATGGGGTGGACTAGCGGGAGAGGGGACCGGGGAGCTGTTTTTT. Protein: CASSPLWGGLAGEGTGELFF. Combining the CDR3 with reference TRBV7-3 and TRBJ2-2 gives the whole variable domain GAGVSQTPSNKVTEKGKYVELRCDPISGHTALYWYRQSLGQGPEFLIYFQGTGAADDSGLPNDRFFAVRPEGSVSTLKIQRTERGDSAVYLCASSPLWGGLAGEGTGELFFGEGSRLTVL.

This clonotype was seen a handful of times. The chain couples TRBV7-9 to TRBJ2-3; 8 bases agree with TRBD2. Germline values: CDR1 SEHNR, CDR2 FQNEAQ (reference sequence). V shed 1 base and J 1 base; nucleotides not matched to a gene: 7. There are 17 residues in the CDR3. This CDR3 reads CASSLVSLAGGTDTQYF. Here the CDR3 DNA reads TGTGCCAGCAGCTTAGTGAGCCTAGCGGGTGGCACAGATACGCAGTATTTT.

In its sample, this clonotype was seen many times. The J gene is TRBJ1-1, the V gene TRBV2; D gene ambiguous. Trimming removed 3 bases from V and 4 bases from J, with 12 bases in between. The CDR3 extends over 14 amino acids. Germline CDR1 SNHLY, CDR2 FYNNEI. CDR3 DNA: TGTGCCAGCAGTGACCGGGGTCCGGGCACTGAAGCTTTCTTT. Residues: CASSDRGPGTEAFF.

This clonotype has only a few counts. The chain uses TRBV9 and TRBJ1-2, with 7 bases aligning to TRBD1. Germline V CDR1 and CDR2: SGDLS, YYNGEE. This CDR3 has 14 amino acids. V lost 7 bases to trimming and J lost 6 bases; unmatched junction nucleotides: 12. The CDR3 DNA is TGTGCCAGCGGCGGGACAGCCCGAACTGATGGCTACACCTTC. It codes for CASGGTARTDGYTF.

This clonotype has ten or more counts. The CDR3 loop reads CASSLTISGANVLTF. DNA of the CDR3: TGTGCCAGCAGCCTAACAATCTCTGGGGCCAACGTCCTGACTTTC. V is TRBV3-1 and J is TRBJ2-6, with D hard to call. V lost 4 bases, J lost 0 bases, and 7 bases lay in between. This CDR3 region has 15 residues. Germline V lookup: CDR1 LGHDT, CDR2 YNNKEL (reference sequence).

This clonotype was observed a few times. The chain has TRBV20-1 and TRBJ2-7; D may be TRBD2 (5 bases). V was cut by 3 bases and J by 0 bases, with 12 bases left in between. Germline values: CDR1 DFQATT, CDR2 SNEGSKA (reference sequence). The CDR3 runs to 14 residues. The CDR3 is CSARPSGSSYEQYV. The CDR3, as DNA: TGCAGTGCTAGGCCCAGCGGAAGCTCCTACGAGCAGTACGTC.

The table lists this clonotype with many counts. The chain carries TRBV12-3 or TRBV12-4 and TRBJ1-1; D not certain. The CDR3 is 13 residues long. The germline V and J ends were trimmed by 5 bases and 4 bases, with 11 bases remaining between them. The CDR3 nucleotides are TGTGCCAGCAGTCGACTGGCCTCCACTGAAGCTTTCTTT. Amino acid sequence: CASSRLASTEAFF.

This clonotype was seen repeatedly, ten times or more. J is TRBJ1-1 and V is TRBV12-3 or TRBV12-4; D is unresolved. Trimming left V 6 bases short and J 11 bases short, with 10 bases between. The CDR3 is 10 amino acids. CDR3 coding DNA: TGTGCCAGCAGCCTAAATAGGGCTTTCTTT. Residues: CASSLNRAFF.

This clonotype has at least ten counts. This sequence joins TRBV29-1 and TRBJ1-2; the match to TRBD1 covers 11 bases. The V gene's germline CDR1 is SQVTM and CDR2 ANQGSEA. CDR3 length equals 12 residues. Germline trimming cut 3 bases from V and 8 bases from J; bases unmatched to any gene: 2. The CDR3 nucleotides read TGCAGCGTTGACGGGACAGGGGGAGGCTACACCTTC. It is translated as CSVDGTGGGYTF.